This passage covers 10 T cell receptor beta chains from one sample sequenced in a study of cytomegalovirus exposure and HLA in healthy donors (dated by TCRdb to the late 2010s). Receptor amplification or capture employed the immunoSEQ multiplex PCR assay. For the multiplex PCR, a mixture combining 60 forward primers for TCR Vbeta segments and 13 reverse primers for TCR Jbeta segments was used. The table comes from immuneACCESS by way of TCRdb, which keeps in-frame sequences with V and J called. Part of the clones is missing from these tables; in studies checked, under half for an unresolved V gene and the rest for unknown reasons. The sample profile shows tens of thousands of clones; 79% of them were found once. About 4% of the sample is in the top ten clones. The sequencing input was PBMCs. These receptors were taken from a woman between 40 and 50 years old in good health and CMV-seronegative.

The chain carries TRBV28 and TRBJ2-7, with D tentatively TRBD2 (8 bases). CDR1 MDHEN and CDR2 SYDVKM come from the germline V gene. V lost 6 bases, J lost 5 bases, and 23 bases lay in between. This CDR3 comprises 16 residues. The CDR3 is CASSRELGRGRDEQYF. The CDR3, as DNA: TGTGCCAGCAGCCGTGAGCTCGGGAGGGGGCGGGACGAGCAGTACTTC.

This chain links TRBV19 with TRBJ1-5, with TRBD1 matching 9 bases. V lost 5 bases, J lost 4 bases, and 6 bases stayed unmatched. This CDR3 has 15 amino acids. Germline CDR1 and CDR2: LNHDA and SQIVND (reference sequence). CDR3 amino acids: CASSEGTGRNQPQHF. CDR3 DNA: TGTGCCAGTAGTGAGGGGACAGGGAGGAATCAGCCCCAGCATTTT.

The rearrangement links TRBV6-1 to TRBJ2-3; possibly TRBD2 for D (6 bases). CDR3 size: 12 residues. Germline lookup yields CDR1 MNHNS and CDR2 SASEGT. Trimming pared 6 bases from V and 5 bases from J, leaving 9 bases between. CDR3: CASRLARDTQYF. Here the CDR3 DNA reads TGTGCCAGCAGACTAGCTCGAGATACGCAGTATTTT.

This clone occurred once. This rearrangement joins TRBV6-1 to TRBJ2-2, with TRBD2 as a possible D gene (6 bases). V was shortened by 3 bases and J by 5 bases, with 13 bases between the two germline ends. The V gene's germline CDR1 is MNHNS and CDR2 SASEGT. The CDR3 length is 15 residues. DNA of the CDR3: TGTGCCAGCAGTGATAACGGCCGGGGGACCGGGGAGCTGTTTTTT. Protein product: CASSDNGRGTGELFF.

The chain links TRBV7-2 to TRBJ1-1; no clear D gene. Germline CDR1 and CDR2: SGHTA and FQGNSA. CDR3 size: 13 residues. The V end lost 6 bases, the J end lost 1 base, and 9 bases lay between the germline ends. The CDR3 bases are TGTGCCAGCAGTTCCTCAGGGAACACTGAAGCTTTCTTT. Translated: CASSSSGNTEAFF.

This chain uses TRBV5-1 with TRBJ2-5, with a possible D match to TRBD2 (5 bases). Germline V gives CDR1 SGHRS, CDR2 YFSETQ. Trimming shortened V by 4 bases and J by 2 bases, and 9 bases separated the two germline ends. This CDR3 has 13 amino acids. The CDR3 coding sequence is TGCGCCAGCAGCCGTGGACTGCAAGAGACCCAGTACTTC. Translation: CASSRGLQETQYF. Based on the CDR3 plus reference TRBV5-1 and TRBJ2-5, the full variable domain is KAGVTQTPRYLIKTRGQQVTLSCSPISGHRSVSWYQQTPGQGLQFLFEYFSETQRNKGNFPGRFSGRQFSNSRSEMNVSTLELGDSALYLCASSRGLQETQYFGPGTRLLVL.

V is TRBV25-1 and J is TRBJ2-7; 8 nucleotides agree with TRBD1. Germline CDR1 is MGHDK and CDR2 is SYGVNS. J lost 0 bases, V lost 7 bases, and 5 bases had no gene match. The CDR3 sequence is 14 residues long. CDR3 loop: CASTSRGPSYEQYF. As DNA, the CDR3 is TGTGCCAGCACCTCCAGGGGGCCCTCCTACGAGCAGTACTTC.

This chain uses TRBV6-6 with TRBJ1-1; D possibly corresponds to TRBD1 (5 bases). The CDR3 consists of 11 residues. Trimming left V 8 bases short and J 7 bases short, with 11 bases between. The germline CDR1 and CDR2 sequences are MNHNY and SVGAGI (reference sequence). Here the CDR3 reads CASGDSCEAFF. The CDR3 DNA reads TGTGCCAGCGGCGACAGCTGTGAAGCTTTCTTT.

The J gene is TRBJ1-6, the V gene TRBV28, with TRBD1 as a possible D gene (6 bases). The germline V gene has CDR1 MDHEN and CDR2 SYDVKM. The CDR3 runs to 15 residues. Trimming left V 2 bases short and J 4 bases short, with 9 bases between. The CDR3 reads CASSLRGAYNSPLHF. The CDR3 DNA reads TGTGCCAGCAGTTTACGGGGGGCTTATAATTCACCCCTCCACTTT.

J is TRBJ2-7 and V is TRBV10-3, with 7 bases lining up with TRBD2. Germline lookup yields CDR1 ENHRY and CDR2 SYGVKD. This CDR3 is 13 amino acids long. Trimming at V came to 7 bases and at J to 5 bases, leaving 8 bases not matched to a gene. CDR3 loop: CAITGGGANEQYF. Here the CDR3 DNA reads TGTGCCATCACCGGCGGGGGAGCTAACGAGCAGTACTTC.